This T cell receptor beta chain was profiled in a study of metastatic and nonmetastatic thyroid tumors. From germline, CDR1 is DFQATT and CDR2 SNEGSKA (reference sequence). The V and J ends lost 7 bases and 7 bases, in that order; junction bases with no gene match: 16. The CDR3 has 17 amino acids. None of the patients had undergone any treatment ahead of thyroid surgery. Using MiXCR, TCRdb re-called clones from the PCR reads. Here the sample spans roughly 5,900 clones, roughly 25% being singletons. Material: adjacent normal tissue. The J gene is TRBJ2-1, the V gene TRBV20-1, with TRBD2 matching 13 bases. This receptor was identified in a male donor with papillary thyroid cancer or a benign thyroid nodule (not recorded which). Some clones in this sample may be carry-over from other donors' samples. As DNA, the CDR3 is TGCAGTGTCAACGGACTAGCGGGAGTAGTAAACGAAAATGAGCAGTTCTTC. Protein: CSVNGLAGVVNENEQFF.